The rows below give T cell receptor beta chains drawn from one sample of a study of patients and donors after allogeneic stem cell transplantation. TCRdb recomputed calls from the RT-PCR reads with MiXCR, one row per CDR3 protein. The repertoire holds about a million distinct CDR3 sequences, around 17% seen once, with roughly 6.4% in the top ten. Sequencing was carried out using blood, either unsorted or a sorted T cell fraction (not recorded which). The receptors here all came from a human donor who was either an allogeneic HSCT recipient or a stem cell or donor lymphocyte infusion donor (not recorded which). It is not recorded whose cells these are; they may come from a transplant donor. Both conserved end residues are part of each CDR3. The order of the fields is V gene, clone size, D gene, J gene, CDR3 protein, CDR3 DNA. The D gene is left open where the match is weak. Clone size is given for some rows only: seen once, a few or many times, or a class if the clone is expanded.

>TRBV5-1|-|TRBD1|TRBJ2-3
CASSLDRGPSTDTQYF
TGCGCCAGCAGCTTGGACAGGGGTCCGAGCACAGATACGCAGTATTTT
>TRBV27|few|TRBD1|TRBJ1-1
CASSLYAGGNTEAFF
TGTGCCAGCAGTTTATATGCAGGGGGGAACACTGAAGCTTTCTTT
>TRBV27|-|-|TRBJ2-7
CASGSQGTYEQYF
TGTGCCAGCGGCTCCCAGGGGACCTACGAGCAGTACTTC
>TRBV7-3|few|TRBD2|TRBJ2-3
CASSSLALGADTQYF
TGTGCCAGCAGCTCACTAGCGTTAGGGGCAGATACGCAGTATTTT
>TRBV9|few|-|TRBJ2-1
CASSTALNEQFF
TGTGCCAGCAGCACCGCCCTAAATGAGCAGTTCTTC
>TRBV12-3/TRBV12-4|-|-|TRBJ1-2
CASSLRSPGLYGYTF
TGTGCCAGCAGTTTAAGATCCCCAGGGTTATATGGCTACACCTTC
>TRBV3-1|few|TRBD2|TRBJ2-5
CASSQDAREVAGGRTQYF
TGTGCCAGCAGCCAAGACGCCCGGGAGGTAGCGGGAGGAAGGACCCAGTACTTC
>TRBV20-1|-|-|TRBJ1-1
CSADDRTGEAFF
TGCAGCGCCGATGACAGGACGGGTGAAGCTTTCTTT
>TRBV7-9|-|-|TRBJ1-2
CASSLGGTSYGYTF
TGTGCCAGCAGCTTAGGAGGCACTAGCTATGGCTACACCTTC
>TRBV24-1|-|-|TRBJ2-3
CATSDSSSTDTQYF
TGTGCCACCAGTGATTCCTCTAGCACAGATACGCAGTATTTT
>TRBV5-1|-|-|TRBJ2-7
CASALPGQSSYEQYF
TGCGCCAGCGCCCTGCCAGGGCAAAGCTCCTACGAGCAGTACTTC
>TRBV3-1|few|TRBD2|TRBJ2-2
CASSYIPGLADFTGELFF
TGTGCCAGCAGCTATATCCCGGGACTAGCGGACTTCACCGGGGAGCTGTTTTTT
>TRBV20-1|-|-|TRBJ1-2
CSAPLQKSPLQYGYTF
TGCAGTGCTCCGTTGCAGAAGAGCCCCCTCCAATATGGCTACACCTTC
>TRBV29-1|-|TRBD2|TRBJ2-3
CSDTSGSTDTQYF
TGCAGCGATACTAGCGGAAGCACAGATACGCAGTATTTT
>TRBV10-2|-|TRBD2|TRBJ2-1
CASSKSGGLYNEQFF
TGCGCCAGCAGTAAGAGCGGGGGGCTCTACAATGAGCAGTTCTTC
>TRBV5-1|many|-|TRBJ2-1
CASSFGGGGKNEQFF
TGCGCCAGCAGCTTTGGAGGGGGGGGGAAGAATGAGCAGTTCTTC
>TRBV7-9|few|-|TRBJ2-1
CARGGGSYNEQFF
TGTGCCAGGGGGGGCGGCTCCTACAATGAGCAGTTCTTC
>TRBV12-3/TRBV12-4|-|-|TRBJ1-3
CASSLYRSSSGNTIYF
TGTGCCAGCAGTTTATACAGGTCAAGCTCTGGAAACACCATATATTTT
>TRBV6-1|-|-|TRBJ1-3
CASRTAGNTIYF
TGTGCCAGCAGAACAGCCGGAAACACCATATATTTT
>TRBV11-2|few|TRBD2|TRBJ2-5
CASSLDRKAGVETQYF
TGTGCCAGCAGCTTAGACCGAAAAGCGGGAGTAGAGACCCAGTACTTC
>TRBV3-1|-|TRBD2|TRBJ2-5
CASSFRAGVRETQYF
TGTGCCAGCAGCTTTCGAGCGGGAGTAAGAGAGACCCAGTACTTC
>TRBV20-1|few|TRBD1|TRBJ1-6
CSAPTDRDNSPLHF
TGCAGTGCCCCAACCGACAGGGATAATTCACCCCTCCACTTT
>TRBV6-2/TRBV6-3|-|TRBD2|TRBJ2-7
CASSPIAGAYEQYF
TGTGCCAGCAGTCCGATAGCGGGAGCCTACGAGCAGTACTTC
>TRBV20-1|-|-|TRBJ2-1
CSASPRGRSYNEQFF
TGCAGTGCTAGCCCCAGGGGACGCTCCTACAATGAGCAGTTCTTC
>TRBV6-1|few|TRBD1|TRBJ2-7
CASSTPRQGSSYEQYF
TGTGCCAGCAGTACCCCAAGACAGGGTAGCTCCTACGAGCAGTACTTC
>TRBV27|-|-|TRBJ2-1
CASSFPEQFF
TGTGCCAGCAGTTTTCCTGAGCAGTTCTTC
>TRBV5-1|-|-|TRBJ1-3
CASSPGRVGNTIYF
TGCGCCAGCAGCCCTGGAAGGGTCGGAAACACCATATATTTT
>TRBV24-1|-|-|TRBJ1-2
CATREPNAPLGYGYTF
TGTGCCACCAGGGAACCGAATGCCCCTCTCGGCTATGGCTACACCTTC
>TRBV2|few|-|TRBJ2-5
CASSVTQTQYF
TGTGCCAGCAGTGTCACGCAGACCCAGTACTTC
>TRBV12-3/TRBV12-4|many|-|TRBJ1-3
CASRVQTRWTDGNTIYF
TGTGCCAGCAGAGTCCAAACCCGCTGGACGGATGGAAACACCATATATTTT
>TRBV5-1|-|-|TRBJ1-5
CASSPDGPSNQPQHF
TGCGCCAGCAGCCCGGACGGACCTAGCAATCAGCCCCAGCATTTT
>TRBV5-5|-|TRBD2|TRBJ2-3
CASNVTSGKYGTDTQYF
TGTGCCAGCAACGTGACTAGCGGGAAATATGGCACAGATACGCAGTATTTT
>TRBV5-1|few|TRBD2|TRBJ2-7
CASSSRTSGSFSYEQYF
TGCGCCAGCAGCTCCCGGACTAGCGGGAGCTTCTCCTACGAGCAGTACTTC
>TRBV6-1|few|-|TRBJ1-5
CASSEVGTGINQPQHF
TGTGCCAGCAGTGAAGTGGGTACAGGGATCAATCAGCCCCAGCATTTT
>TRBV28|few|-|TRBJ1-1
CASSPEVENTEAFF
TGTGCCAGCAGCCCCGAGGTTGAGAACACTGAAGCTTTCTTT
>TRBV29-1|few|-|TRBJ1-1
CSVEGLREPTEAFF
TGCAGCGTTGAGGGGCTCAGGGAACCCACTGAAGCTTTCTTT
>TRBV2|-|-|TRBJ2-7
CASRTDSPSYEQYF
TGTGCCAGCAGGACGGACAGCCCCTCCTACGAGCAGTACTTC
>TRBV5-1|-|-|TRBJ2-1
CASSSAVGTYNEQFF
TGCGCCAGCAGCTCCGCGGTAGGGACCTACAATGAGCAGTTCTTC
>TRBV15|-|TRBD2|TRBJ2-5
CATSSGSGEETQYF
TGTGCCACCAGCAGCGGGAGCGGGGAAGAGACCCAGTACTTC
>TRBV7-9|few|TRBD2|TRBJ2-3
CASSFWTSGSPDTQYF
TGTGCCAGCAGCTTCTGGACTAGCGGGAGCCCAGATACGCAGTATTTT
>TRBV7-2|-|-|TRBJ2-2
CASSPRGGGELFF
TGTGCCAGCAGCCCACGAGGAGGCGGGGAGCTGTTTTTT
>TRBV25-1|-|-|TRBJ2-5
CASSEFFGETQYF
TGTGCCAGCAGTGAATTTTTCGGAGAGACCCAGTACTTC
>TRBV6-1|-|TRBD2|TRBJ2-7
CASSPGLAGLYEQYF
TGTGCCAGCAGTCCGGGACTAGCGGGATTATACGAGCAGTACTTC
>TRBV6-1|-|TRBD1|TRBJ1-2
CASSRSDRGGGYTF
TGTGCCAGCAGCAGGAGCGACAGGGGAGGGGGCTACACCTTC
>TRBV7-8|few|-|TRBJ2-2
CASSYYNGELFF
TGTGCCAGCAGTTATTACAACGGGGAGCTGTTTTTT
>TRBV7-3|few|-|TRBJ2-1
CASSLTGVFEQFF
TGTGCCAGCAGCTTAACCGGAGTGTTTGAGCAGTTCTTC
>TRBV2|-|-|TRBJ2-3
CASSRGLTGATDTQYF
TGTGCCAGCAGTCGAGGGCTAACGGGAGCAACAGATACGCAGTATTTT
>TRBV5-1|few|TRBD1|TRBJ1-3
CASSSWTGGFSGGNTIYF
TGCGCCAGCAGCAGCTGGACAGGGGGCTTTTCAGGTGGAAACACCATATATTTT
>TRBV24-1|few|TRBD2|TRBJ2-7
CATSEAGGSSYEQYF
TGTGCCACCAGTGAGGCGGGAGGGAGCTCCTACGAGCAGTACTTC
>TRBV6-2/TRBV6-3|few|-|TRBJ1-6
CASSQRRTGRSPLHF
TGTGCCAGCAGCCAAAGGAGGACGGGGCGCTCACCCCTCCACTTT
>TRBV24-1|-|-|TRBJ2-5
CATSDFPGSGQETQYF
TGTGCCACCAGTGATTTTCCAGGGAGCGGGCAAGAGACCCAGTACTTC
>TRBV5-1|-|TRBD1|TRBJ1-1
CASSAQTGIAEAFF
TGCGCCAGCAGCGCACAGACAGGGATCGCTGAAGCTTTCTTT
>TRBV7-9|-|-|TRBJ2-5
CASSPRRGSKETQYF
TGTGCCAGCAGCCCCCGACGGGGATCGAAAGAGACCCAGTACTTC